The next 28 T cell receptor beta chains were all read from a single sample in a study of T cells in Graves' hyperthyroidism and ophthalmopathy. It was RNA transcripts that yielded the amplified TCR beta CDR3 regions. Initially, a first-round RT-PCR of the TCR CDR3 employed the HTBI primer set. TCRdb analysed the multiplex PCR reads with MiXCR anew, one entry per CDR3 protein. There are a few hundred thousand distinct CDR3 sequences in the sample; under 25% occur only once, and around 27% lies in the top ten. The sample comprised blood. Receptor source: a man between 18 and 35 years old with Graves' hyperthyroidism.

In its sample, this clonotype was seen many times. This sequence joins TRBV12-3 or TRBV12-4 and TRBJ1-5; 7 bases are a match to TRBD1. This CDR3 has 12 amino acids. The junction had 0 bases not matched to a gene; V was cut back by 6 bases and J by 4 bases. CDR3: CASRQGNQPQHF. CDR3 in DNA: TGTGCCAGCAGACAGGGGAATCAGCCCCAGCATTTT.

The J gene is TRBJ1-2, the V gene TRBV12-3 or TRBV12-4; possible D gene TRBD1, 6 bases. This CDR3 is built from 13 residues. V gave up 2 bases and J gave up 6 bases, with 10 bases separating them. The CDR3 loop reads CASSLRRQDGYTF. The CDR3 nucleotides are TGTGCCAGCAGTTTACGTCGACAGGATGGCTACACCTTC.

This clonotype was observed many times. The chain carries TRBV28 and TRBJ2-7, with 9 positions matching TRBD1. The CDR3 runs 13 residues. The trim removed 4 bases at V and 12 bases at J, leaving 10 bases unmatched. CDR1 and CDR2 from the germline V gene are MDHEN and SYDVKM. This CDR3 reads CASSSGDREGWYF. In nucleotides, the CDR3 is TGTGCCAGCAGTTCGGGGGACAGGGAAGGGTGGTACTTC.

Ten or more counts support this clonotype. This chain links TRBV4-1 with TRBJ1-1; D might be TRBD1 (6 bases). Trimming stripped 4 bases from V and 3 bases from J, with 12 bases between. CDR3 length equals 14 residues. Germline assignment: CDR1 MGHRA and CDR2 YSYEKL. CDR3 bases: TGCGCCAGCAGCCCGAACAGGGTGGACACTGAAGCTTTCTTT. This gives the protein CASSPNRVDTEAFF.

This clonotype was observed at least ten times. The chain uses TRBV12-3 or TRBV12-4 and TRBJ1-1; unclear D gene. V was clipped by 6 bases and J by 4 bases, with 12 bases between them. CDR3 length: 13 amino acids. The CDR3 here is CASRLQQTTEAFF. As DNA, the CDR3 is TGTGCCAGCAGGTTACAGCAGACCACTGAAGCTTTCTTT.

This clonotype was observed many times. The chain is built from TRBV15 and TRBJ2-7, with D hard to call. The germline V gene has CDR1 LNHNV and CDR2 YYDKDF (reference sequence). V lost 5 bases and J lost 3, with 11 bases in between. The CDR3 has 13 amino acids. CDR3 sequence: CATSGPGGYEQYF. The CDR3 DNA sequence: TGTGCCACCAGCGGACCAGGCGGCTACGAGCAGTACTTC.

The rearrangement joins TRBV30 to TRBJ1-2; D might be TRBD1 (5 bases). Between the trimmed V and J ends, which lost 2 bases and 8 bases, there was a span of 18 bases. The CDR3 is 14 residues long. Germline values: CDR1 GTSNPN, CDR2 SVGIG (reference sequence). CDR3 bases: TGTGCCTGGAGTCTCGGGCAGGGTCAGGCCGGCTACACCTTC. This translates into CAWSLGQGQAGYTF.

In its sample, this clonotype was seen many times. This chain links TRBV20-1 with TRBJ2-7; D gene ambiguous. The CDR3 covers 12 residues. Germline V CDR1 and CDR2: DFQATT, SNEGSKA (reference sequence). DNA of the CDR3: TGCAGCGCCCGTAAGTCACTCTACGAGCAGTACTTC. It encodes CSARKSLYEQYF.

This clonotype has ten or more counts. This chain joins TRBV12-3 or TRBV12-4 and TRBJ2-7; 13 nucleotides match TRBD2. The V gene end was trimmed by 2 bases and the J gene end by 6 bases; junction bases not matched to a gene: 7. The CDR3 is made up of 16 amino acids. The DNA of the CDR3 is TGTGCCAGCAGTTTAACAGGGACTAGCGGGGATAGCGAGCAGTACTTC. It specifies CASSLTGTSGDSEQYF.

This clonotype was counted only a few times. The CDR3 here is CASRLGSVETQYF. CDR3 coding DNA: TGTGCCAGCAGACTGGGCAGCGTGGAGACCCAGTACTTC. The V gene is TRBV6-1, the J gene TRBJ2-5, with D unresolved. Germline V gene lookup returns CDR1 MNHNS and CDR2 SASEGT. The V and J ends lost 6 bases and 5 bases respectively, with 13 bases between them. The CDR3 sequence is 13 residues long.

The rearrangement uses TRBV6-5 and TRBJ2-2, with 7 bases identical to TRBD1. The CDR3 covers 17 residues. Trimming at V came to 3 bases and at J to 3 bases, leaving 10 bases not matched to a gene. From germline, CDR1 is MNHEY and CDR2 SVGAGI. CDR3 residues: CASSYNTGEYYTGELFF. Here the CDR3 DNA reads TGTGCCAGCAGTTATAATACAGGGGAGTATTACACCGGGGAGCTGTTTTTT.

This clonotype was seen many times. The chain carries TRBV4-1 and TRBJ1-2; 8 positions match TRBD1. The germline CDR1 and CDR2 sequences are MGHRA and YSYEKL. Trimming cost V 0 bases and J 3 bases; bases outside gene matches: 3. This CDR3 spans 15 amino acids. The CDR3 protein is CASSQEDRVDYGYTF. The CDR3 nucleotides read TGCGCCAGCAGCCAAGAGGACAGGGTGGACTATGGCTACACCTTC.

The CDR3 nucleotides read TGTGCCAGCAGTTACGGGACTAGCGGAAACATTCAGTACTTC. Translation: CASSYGTSGNIQYF. V and J are TRBV6-5 and TRBJ2-4, with 11 nucleotides matching TRBD2. Trimming at V came to 2 bases and at J to 6 bases, leaving 0 bases not matched to a gene. The germline V gene encodes CDR1 MNHEY and CDR2 SVGAGI. The CDR3 is made up of 14 amino acids.

This clonotype was found many times. The chain couples TRBV6-1 to TRBJ2-7; D gene uncertain. The CDR3 has 14 residues. Germline assignment: CDR1 MNHNS and CDR2 SASEGT. Deletions cut 6 bases from V and 2 bases from J, with 14 bases between. The CDR3 sequence is CASSPLSRTYEQYF. The CDR3 DNA sequence: TGTGCCAGCAGCCCCCTGAGCCGAACCTACGAGCAGTACTTC.

In this sample, this clonotype turned up many times. This rearrangement joins TRBV19 to TRBJ1-5; tentatively, D is TRBD1 (6 bases). CDR3 length equals 16 residues. Germline CDR1 and CDR2: LNHDA and SQIVND (reference sequence). V gave up 3 bases and J gave up 2 bases, with 14 bases separating them. The CDR3 DNA is TGTGCCAGTAGTATTCTACAGGGCGGTGGCAATCAGCCCCAGCATTTT. The encoded protein is CASSILQGGGNQPQHF.

This clonotype came up many times. The rearrangement joins TRBV6-2 or TRBV6-3 to TRBJ1-5; no reliable D call. The CDR3 runs to 14 residues. Germline lookup yields CDR1 MNHEY and CDR2 SVGEGT. V lost 0 bases, J lost 2 bases, and 5 bases lay in between. This chain's CDR3 is CASSYSGGNQPQHF. DNA for the CDR3: TGTGCCAGCAGTTACTCTGGTGGCAATCAGCCCCAGCATTTT.

In its sample, this clonotype was seen many times. The chain combines TRBV15 with TRBJ2-5, with D unresolved. V lost 1 base and J 7 bases, leaving 7 bases between the germline ends. The length of the CDR3 is 12 residues. Germline V gives CDR1 LNHNV, CDR2 YYDKDF (reference sequence). The CDR3 DNA reads TGTGCCACCAGCAGAGTTCAGGCGACCCAGTACTTC. It codes for CATSRVQATQYF.

About this clonotype: Since no conserved phenylalanine or tryptophan closes the CDR3, a read error is the likely cause. The chain recombines TRBV28 with TRBJ2-5; D is unresolved. The CDR3 loop spans 13 amino acids. The V end was cut by 5 bases, the J end by 0 bases, with 7 bases between. CDR1 is MDHEN and CDR2 is SYDVKM in the germline V gene. In DNA, the CDR3 is TGTGCCAGCAGTACGCAGTACCAAGAGACCCAGTACATC. This codes for CASSTQYQETQYI.

The chain is built from TRBV6-1 and TRBJ1-1; the match to TRBD1 covers 7 bases. Germline CDR1 MNHNS, CDR2 SASEGT. V lost 3 bases and J lost 7; bases outside the gene matches: 5. The CDR3 runs 13 residues. CDR3 DNA: TGTGCCAGCAGTGAGAAACAGGGGAATGAAGCTTTCTTT. Amino acids: CASSEKQGNEAFF.

This clonotype was seen ten or more times. The chain uses TRBV28 and TRBJ2-2; D is unclear. The germline CDR1 and CDR2 sequences are MDHEN and SYDVKM. V shed 5 bases and J shed 2 bases, with 27 bases lying between them. The CDR3 has 20 residues. CDR3 residues: CASSLTRIRTETLNTGELFF. CDR3 DNA: TGTGCCAGCAGTCTAACCCGAATTCGCACCGAGACCCTAAACACCGGGGAGCTGTTTTTT.

This clonotype appeared a few times. The CDR3 loop reads CASSSLIRAADQYF. The CDR3 nucleotides read TGTGCCAGCAGTTCTCTCATCAGGGCCGCGGATCAGTACTTC. This chain joins TRBV6-5 and TRBJ2-7; perhaps TRBD1 as D (5 bases). CDR3 size: 14 residues. Germline assignment: CDR1 MNHEY and CDR2 SVGAGI. V lost 4 bases and J 10 bases, leaving 20 bases between the germline ends.

The J gene is TRBJ1-1, the V gene TRBV6-1; D is unresolved. This CDR3 comprises 11 residues. The germline V and J ends were trimmed by 8 bases and 4 bases, with 8 bases remaining between them. The germline gives CDR1 MNHNS, CDR2 SASEGT. The DNA of the CDR3 is TGTGCCAGCGAGGGCGGCACTGAAGCTTTCTTT. It specifies CASEGGTEAFF.

The gene calls are TRBV15 and TRBJ1-2; 7 bases are shared with TRBD1. This CDR3 has 15 residues. V lost 4 bases to trimming and J lost 3 bases; unmatched junction nucleotides: 8. Germline loops: CDR1 LNHNV, CDR2 YYDKDF (reference sequence). CDR3 region: CATSTGRGNDYGYTF. Written as DNA, the CDR3 is TGTGCCACCAGCACCGGCAGGGGGAATGACTATGGCTACACCTTC. The full variable domain, in which reference TRBV15 and TRBJ1-2 provide the parts outside the CDR3, is DAMVIQNPRYQVTQFGKPVTLSCSQTLNHNVMYWYQQKSSQAPKLLFHYYDKDFNNEADTPDNFQSRRPNTSFCFLDIRSPGLGDTAMYLCATSTGRGNDYGYTFGSGTRLTVV.

This clonotype was seen repeatedly, ten times or more. The chain employs TRBV28 and TRBJ1-2, with a possible D match to TRBD1 (6 bases). V dropped 6 bases and J dropped 2 bases, with 10 bases sitting between them. The germline CDR1 and CDR2 sequences are MDHEN and SYDVKM. The CDR3 has 13 amino acids. CDR3 protein: CASRNRVNYGYTF. CDR3 DNA: TGTGCCAGCAGGAACAGGGTGAACTATGGCTACACCTTC.

This clonotype was observed many times. The genes are TRBV28 and TRBJ2-7, with 7 bases aligning to TRBD1. The CDR3 loop spans 14 amino acids. Trimming cost V 4 bases and J 6 bases; bases outside gene matches: 9. CDR1 and CDR2 from the germline V gene are MDHEN and SYDVKM. The CDR3 reads CASSWRTGLGEQYF. DNA of the CDR3: TGTGCCAGCAGTTGGCGGACAGGTCTGGGCGAGCAGTACTTC.

The chain has TRBV13 and TRBJ1-1; TRBD1 is a possible D gene (6 bases). There are 15 residues in the CDR3. Trimming took 7 bases from V and 1 from J, leaving 16 bases between them. Germline assignment: CDR1 PRHDT and CDR2 FYEKMQ (reference sequence). The CDR3 loop is CASTLRGGGNTEAFF. The CDR3 nucleotides read TGTGCCAGCACCCTACGCGGAGGGGGGAACACTGAAGCTTTCTTT.

This clonotype was recorded many times. The gene calls are TRBV2 and TRBJ1-1; D might be TRBD1 (5 bases). V was shortened by 6 bases and J by 0 bases, with 8 bases between the two germline ends. CDR1 is SNHLY, CDR2 FYNNEI, per germline. The CDR3 extends over 13 amino acids. The CDR3 DNA reads TGTGCCAGCAGACAGGACCTGAACACTGAAGCTTTCTTT. As protein: CASRQDLNTEAFF.

The chain is built from TRBV20-1 and TRBJ1-2; 9 nucleotides align to TRBD1. V was clipped by 5 bases and J by 7 bases; unmatched bases: 11. The germline CDR1 and CDR2 sequences are DFQATT and SNEGSKA (reference sequence). The CDR3 spans 14 residues. This chain's CDR3 is CSAGDREGYSGYTF. As DNA, the CDR3 is TGCAGTGCTGGGGACAGGGAAGGTTACAGTGGCTACACCTTC.